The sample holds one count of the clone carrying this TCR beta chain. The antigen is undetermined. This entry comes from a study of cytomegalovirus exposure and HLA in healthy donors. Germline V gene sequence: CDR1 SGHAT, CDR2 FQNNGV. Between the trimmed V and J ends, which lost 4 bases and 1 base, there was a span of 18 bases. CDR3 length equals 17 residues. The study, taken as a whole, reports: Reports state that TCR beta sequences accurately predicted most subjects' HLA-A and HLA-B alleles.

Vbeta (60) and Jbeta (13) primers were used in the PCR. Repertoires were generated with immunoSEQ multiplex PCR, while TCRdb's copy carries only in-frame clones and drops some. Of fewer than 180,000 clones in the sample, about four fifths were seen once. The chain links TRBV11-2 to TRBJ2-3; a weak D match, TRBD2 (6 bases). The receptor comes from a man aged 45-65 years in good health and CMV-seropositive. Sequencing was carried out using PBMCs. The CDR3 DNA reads TGTGCCAGCAGCTCCCCGTATTACGGGAGTGGCACAGATACGCAGTATTTT. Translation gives CASSSPYYGSGTDTQYF.